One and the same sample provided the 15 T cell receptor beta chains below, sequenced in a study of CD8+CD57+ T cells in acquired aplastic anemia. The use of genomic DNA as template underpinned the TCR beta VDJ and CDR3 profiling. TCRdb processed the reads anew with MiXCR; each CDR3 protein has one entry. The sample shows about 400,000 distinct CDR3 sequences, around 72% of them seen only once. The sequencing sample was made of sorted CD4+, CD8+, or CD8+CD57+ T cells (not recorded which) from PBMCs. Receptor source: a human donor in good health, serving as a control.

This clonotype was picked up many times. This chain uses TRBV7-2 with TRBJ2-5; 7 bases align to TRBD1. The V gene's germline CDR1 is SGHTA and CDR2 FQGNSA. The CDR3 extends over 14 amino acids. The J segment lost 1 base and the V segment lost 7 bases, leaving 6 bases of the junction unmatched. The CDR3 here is CASKEQGPQETQYF. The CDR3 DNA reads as TGTGCCAGCAAAGAACAGGGGCCCCAAGAGACCCAGTACTTC.

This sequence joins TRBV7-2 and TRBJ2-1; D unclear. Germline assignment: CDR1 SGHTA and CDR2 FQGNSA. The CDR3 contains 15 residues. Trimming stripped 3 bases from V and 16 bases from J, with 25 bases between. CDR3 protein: CASSFDGSLGGAYFF. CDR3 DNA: TGTGCCAGCAGCTTCGATGGGTCACTTGGCGGCGCCTACTTCTTC.

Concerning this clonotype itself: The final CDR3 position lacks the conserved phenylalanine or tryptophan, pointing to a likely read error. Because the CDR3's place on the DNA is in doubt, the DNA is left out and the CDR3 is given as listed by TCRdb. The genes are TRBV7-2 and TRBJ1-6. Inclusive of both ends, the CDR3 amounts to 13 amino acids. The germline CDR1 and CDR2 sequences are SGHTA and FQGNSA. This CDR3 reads CASREENGSPFQL.

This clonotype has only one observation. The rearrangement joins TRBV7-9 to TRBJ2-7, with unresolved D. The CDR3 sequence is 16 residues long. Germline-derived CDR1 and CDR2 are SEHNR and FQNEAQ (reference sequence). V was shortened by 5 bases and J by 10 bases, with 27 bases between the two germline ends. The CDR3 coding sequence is TGTGCCAGCAGCGACACTCGGGCGCACAGTCATGGCTACCAGTACTTC. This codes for CASSDTRAHSHGYQYF.

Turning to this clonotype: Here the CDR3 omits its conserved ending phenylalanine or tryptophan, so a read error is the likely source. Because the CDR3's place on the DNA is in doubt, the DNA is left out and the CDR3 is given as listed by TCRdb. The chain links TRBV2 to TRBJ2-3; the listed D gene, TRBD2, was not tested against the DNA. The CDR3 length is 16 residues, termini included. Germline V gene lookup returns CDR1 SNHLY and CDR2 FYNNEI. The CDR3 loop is CASSLGTSGTATQHFC.

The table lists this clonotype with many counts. The CDR3 nucleotides read TGCAGCGTGGGAATTACAGGGGGCTTGGAGACCCAGTACTTC. This gives the protein CSVGITGGLETQYF. This chain uses TRBV29-1 with TRBJ2-5; 9 positions agree with TRBD1. Germline CDR1 SQVTM, CDR2 ANQGSEA. The CDR3 has 14 residues. The V segment lost 6 bases and the J segment 5 bases; nucleotides outside the gene matches: 10.

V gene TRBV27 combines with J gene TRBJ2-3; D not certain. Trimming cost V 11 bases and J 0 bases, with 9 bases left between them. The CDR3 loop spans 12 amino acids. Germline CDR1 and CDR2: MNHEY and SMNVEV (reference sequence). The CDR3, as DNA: TGTGCCGCTCGGAGCAGCACAGATACGCAGTATTTT. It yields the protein CAARSSTDTQYF.

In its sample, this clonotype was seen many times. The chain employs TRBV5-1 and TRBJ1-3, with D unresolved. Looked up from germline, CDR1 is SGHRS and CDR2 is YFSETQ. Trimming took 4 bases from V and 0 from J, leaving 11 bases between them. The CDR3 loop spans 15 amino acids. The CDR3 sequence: CASSLPLVSGNTIYF. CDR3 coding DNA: TGCGCCAGCAGCCTCCCACTGGTCTCTGGAAACACCATATATTTT.

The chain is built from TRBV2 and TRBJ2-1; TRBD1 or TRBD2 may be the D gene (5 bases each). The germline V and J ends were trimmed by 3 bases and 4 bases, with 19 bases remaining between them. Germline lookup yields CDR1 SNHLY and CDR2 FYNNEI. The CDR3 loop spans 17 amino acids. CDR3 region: CASSESESGRRYNEQFF. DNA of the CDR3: TGTGCCAGCAGTGAGTCGGAGTCAGGGCGGAGGTACAATGAGCAGTTCTTC.

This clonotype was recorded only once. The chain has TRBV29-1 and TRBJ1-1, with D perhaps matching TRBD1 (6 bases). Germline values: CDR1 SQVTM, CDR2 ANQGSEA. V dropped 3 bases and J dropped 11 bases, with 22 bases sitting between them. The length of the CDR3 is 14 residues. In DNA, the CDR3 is TGCAGCGTTGACTTGTCAGGGAAAGGGGGTGAGGCTTTCTTT. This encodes CSVDLSGKGGEAFF.

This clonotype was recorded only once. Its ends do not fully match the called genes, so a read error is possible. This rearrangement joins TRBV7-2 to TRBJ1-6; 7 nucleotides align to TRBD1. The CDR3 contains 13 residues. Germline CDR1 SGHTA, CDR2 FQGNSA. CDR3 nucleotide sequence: TGCGCCAGCACCGACAGGGCGAATTCACCCCTCCACTTT. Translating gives CASTDRANSPLHF.

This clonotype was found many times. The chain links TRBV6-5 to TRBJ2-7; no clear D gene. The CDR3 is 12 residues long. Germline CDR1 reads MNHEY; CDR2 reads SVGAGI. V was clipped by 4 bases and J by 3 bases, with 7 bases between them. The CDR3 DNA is TGTGCCAGCAGTTCCGTACTCTACGAGCAGTACTTC. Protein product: CASSSVLYEQYF.

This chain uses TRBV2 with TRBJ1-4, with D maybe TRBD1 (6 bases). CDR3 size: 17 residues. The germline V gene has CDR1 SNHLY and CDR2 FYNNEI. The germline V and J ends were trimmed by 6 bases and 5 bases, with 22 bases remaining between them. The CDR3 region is CASSRGNRDAINEKLFF. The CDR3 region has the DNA TGTGCCAGCAGCAGAGGAAACAGGGACGCAATAAATGAAAAACTGTTTTTT.

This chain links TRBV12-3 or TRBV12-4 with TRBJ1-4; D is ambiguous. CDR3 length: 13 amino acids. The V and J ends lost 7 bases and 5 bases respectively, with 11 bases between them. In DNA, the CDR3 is TGTGCCAGCAATATAGAGCCCAATGAAAAACTGTTTTTT. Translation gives CASNIEPNEKLFF.

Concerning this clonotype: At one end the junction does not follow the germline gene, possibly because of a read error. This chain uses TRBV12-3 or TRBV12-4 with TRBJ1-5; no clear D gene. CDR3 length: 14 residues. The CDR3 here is CASSLARSNQPQHF. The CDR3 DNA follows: TGTGCCAGCAGCTTAGCCCGGAGCAATCAGCCCCAGCATTTT.